The 9 T cell receptor beta chains in this list originate from one sample, sequenced in a study of neurological immune-mediated disorders. TCRdb called the 5' RACE reads again in MiXCR, with one record for every CDR3 protein. The sample lists 65,000 to 70,000 distinct CDR3 sequences, less than 4% occurring once. The source material was PBMCs. The receptors originated from a man aged 25-40 years with multiple sclerosis.

This clonotype was counted many times. The gene calls are TRBV29-1 and TRBJ2-7; the D gene is possibly TRBD1 (5 bases). In germline, CDR1 is SQVTM, CDR2 ANQGSEA. This CDR3 is built from 12 residues. Trimming removed 5 bases from V and 0 bases from J, with 8 bases in between. In DNA form, the CDR3 reads TGCAGCGTTACGACAGACTCCTACGAGCAGTACTTC. Translation gives CSVTTDSYEQYF.

This clonotype was seen at least ten times. The CDR3 nucleotides are TGTGCCAGCACCATGAACACTGAAGCTTTCTTT. Encoded protein: CASTMNTEAFF. The chain links TRBV5-8 to TRBJ1-1; D is undetermined. CDR1 and CDR2 from the germline V gene are SGHTS and YDEGEE. Trimming took off 6 bases at V and 0 bases at J, with 3 bases between the two ends. The CDR3 is 11 residues long.

The sample holds many counts of this clonotype. The chain employs TRBV5-1 and TRBJ2-7; D not resolved. From germline, CDR1 is SGHRS and CDR2 YFSETQ. CDR3 length: 13 amino acids. V was pared by 5 bases and J by 0 bases, with 9 bases between. In DNA form, the CDR3 reads TGCGCCAGCAGAGTGGGTTCCTCCTACGAGCAGTACTTC. It is translated as CASRVGSSYEQYF.

The chain employs TRBV30 and TRBJ2-3; D gene unclear. V was pared by 4 bases and J by 3 bases, with 11 bases between. CDR1 and CDR2 from the germline V gene are GTSNPN and SVGIG (reference sequence). The CDR3 loop spans 13 amino acids. The CDR3 loop is CAWNHGITDTQYF. The CDR3 region has the DNA TGTGCCTGGAATCACGGTATTACAGATACGCAGTATTTT.

This clonotype has at least ten counts. The chain joins TRBV7-9 to TRBJ2-3; TRBD2 matches 9 bases. Germline CDR1 is SEHNR and CDR2 is FQNEAQ (reference sequence). V gave up 8 bases and J gave up 2 bases; unmatched junction bases: 11. CDR3 length: 16 residues. CDR3 residues: CASDHRLAGHTDTQYF. The CDR3 DNA is TGTGCCAGCGATCACCGCCTAGCGGGGCACACAGATACGCAGTATTTT.

This clonotype has at least ten counts. The chain is built from TRBV5-1 and TRBJ2-3; the match to TRBD1 covers 8 bases. V shed 0 bases, J shed 3 bases, and the junction held 6 bases outside the gene matches. The length of the CDR3 is 16 residues. Germline CDR1 is SGHRS and CDR2 is YFSETQ. The CDR3, as DNA: TGCGCCAGCAGCTTGGGAGGACAGGGCTCGACAGATACGCAGTATTTT. Its protein product is CASSLGGQGSTDTQYF.

This clonotype was picked up many times. The gene calls are TRBV20-1 and TRBJ2-3, with 9 bases identical to TRBD2. The trim removed 3 bases at V and 1 base at J, leaving 5 bases unmatched. Per the germline V gene, CDR1 is DFQATT and CDR2 is SNEGSKA (reference sequence). The CDR3 is 15 amino acids. The CDR3 sequence is CSARRASGGTDTQYF. The CDR3 DNA reads as TGCAGTGCTAGGAGGGCTAGCGGGGGCACAGATACGCAGTATTTT.

The chain couples TRBV19 to TRBJ1-1, with TRBD1 identical over 11 bases. The CDR3 is 17 amino acids. J gave up 6 bases and V 10 bases, and 19 bases lay outside the gene matches. Germline CDR1 is LNHDA and CDR2 is SQIVND (reference sequence). CDR3 amino acids: CAISPRTGGSSRPEAFF. The CDR3 DNA sequence: TGTGCCATAAGTCCTAGGACAGGGGGCTCCTCCCGCCCTGAAGCTTTCTTT. Using reference TRBV19 and TRBJ1-1 for the parts outside the CDR3, the full variable domain is DGGITQSPKYLFRKEGQNVTLSCEQNLNHDAMYWYRQDPGQGLRLIYYSQIVNDFQKGDIAEGYSVSREKKESFPLTVTSAQKNPTAFYLCAISPRTGGSSRPEAFFGQGTRLTVV.

The chain is built from TRBV7-9 and TRBJ2-7; 7 nucleotides align to TRBD1. The J segment lost 2 bases and the V segment lost 4 bases, leaving 11 bases of the junction unmatched. This CDR3 has 16 amino acids. CDR1 SEHNR and CDR2 FQNEAQ come from the germline V gene (reference sequence). CDR3 sequence: CASSSTQGIFPYEQYF. The CDR3 DNA follows: TGTGCCAGCAGCTCGACACAGGGGATTTTCCCCTACGAGCAGTACTTC. The entire variable domain, with the rest obtained from reference TRBV7-9 and TRBJ2-7, is as follows: DTGVSQNPRHKITKRGQNVTFRCDPISEHNRLYWYRQTLGQGPEFLTYFQNEAQLEKSRLLSDRFSAERPKGSFSTLEIQRTEQGDSAMYLCASSSTQGIFPYEQYFGPGTRLTVT.